These T cell receptor beta chains were read from a single sample in a study of T cell repertoires in cytomegalovirus infection. MiXCR was run by TCRdb on the reads, yielding one entry per CDR3 protein. The data show 500,000 to 600,000 distinct CDR3 sequences, 15% to 20% seen once. Sequenced material: CD8+ T cells from PBMCs. The source is a human donor in good health (CMV status not recorded). Some clones in this sample may be carry-over from other donors' samples. The CDR3 runs from the conserved cysteine through the conserved F or W. Each record gives: D gene, clone size, V gene, CDR3 length, J gene, CDR3 protein, CDR3 DNA. D genes are given only for firm matches. Some rows have no size entry. The others give once, few or many, or a class for an expanded clone.

TRBD1	many	TRBV24-1	17	TRBJ1-1	CATSEFRDRGRNTEAFF	TGTGCCACCAGTGAGTTCCGGGACAGGGGGAGAAACACTGAAGCTTTCTTT
.	many	TRBV7-9	13	TRBJ2-2	CASIPPRPGELFF	TGTGCCAGCATCCCCCCACGGCCCGGGGAGCTGTTTTTT
TRBD2	many	TRBV20-1	15	TRBJ2-7	CSAAQTTSRVYEQYF	TGCAGTGCTGCTCAGACGACTAGCAGAGTTTACGAGCAGTACTTC
.	.	TRBV27	13	TRBJ1-1	CASSRTSEVEAFF	TGTGCCAGCAGTCGCACATCGGAAGTTGAAGCTTTCTTT
.	.	TRBV29-1	15	TRBJ2-6	CSVVVRDSGANVLTF	TGCAGCGTTGTTGTCAGGGACTCTGGGGCCAACGTCCTGACTTTC
TRBD2	.	TRBV20-1	14	TRBJ2-7	CSARPRRGVIEQYF	TGCAGTGCTAGACCTAGGCGGGGGGTGATCGAGCAGTACTTC
.	many	TRBV27	15	TRBJ2-7	CASSLAYYSHYEQYF	TGTGCCAGCAGTTTAGCCTACTACAGTCACTACGAGCAGTACTTC
.	.	TRBV29-1	12	TRBJ2-7	CSVEDLRTEQYF	TGCAGCGTTGAAGATCTCCGCACCGAGCAGTACTTC
TRBD1	many	TRBV27	16	TRBJ2-3	CASSFSMTGGTDTQYF	TGTGCCAGCAGTTTCTCGATGACAGGGGGCACAGATACGCAGTATTTT
TRBD2	.	TRBV9	14	TRBJ2-7	CASSVSGSGNEQYF	TGTGCCAGCAGCGTTAGCGGGAGCGGGAACGAGCAGTACTTC
.	.	TRBV4-1	15	TRBJ1-1	CASSLPGSADTEAFF	TGCGCCAGCAGCCTTCCGGGGTCCGCCGACACTGAAGCTTTCTTT
.	.	TRBV27	19	TRBJ2-2	CASSLKSPRAPRSTGELFF	TGTGCCAGCAGTTTGAAGAGCCCCAGGGCCCCTCGGAGCACCGGGGAGCTGTTTTTT
TRBD2	many	TRBV7-8	16	TRBJ2-3	CASSSRTSGGADTQYF	TGTGCCAGCAGTTCCCGGACTAGCGGGGGGGCAGATACGCAGTATTTT
.	many	TRBV7-8	17	TRBJ2-3	CASSSPPRGESTDTQYF	TGTGCCAGCAGCTCCCCCCCGCGCGGGGAAAGCACAGATACGCAGTATTTT
.	.	TRBV19	13	TRBJ2-1	CASSIGQNNEQFF	TGTGCCAGTAGTATAGGGCAGAATAATGAGCAGTTCTTC
TRBD1	few	TRBV2	15	TRBJ1-5	CASTGQAYSNQPQHF	TGTGCCAGTACAGGACAGGCCTATAGCAATCAGCCCCAGCATTTT
.	few	TRBV19	12	TRBJ1-1	CASSKDRYEAFF	TGTGCCAGTAGTAAAGACAGATATGAAGCTTTCTTT
.	.	TRBV29-1	14	TRBJ1-1	CSVPRTETNTEAFF	TGCAGCGTCCCCCGGACTGAGACGAACACTGAAGCTTTCTTT
TRBD2	many	TRBV12-3/TRBV12-4	15	TRBJ2-7	CASRPAGGPSYEQYF	TGTGCCAGCAGGCCAGCGGGGGGGCCCTCCTACGAGCAGTACTTC